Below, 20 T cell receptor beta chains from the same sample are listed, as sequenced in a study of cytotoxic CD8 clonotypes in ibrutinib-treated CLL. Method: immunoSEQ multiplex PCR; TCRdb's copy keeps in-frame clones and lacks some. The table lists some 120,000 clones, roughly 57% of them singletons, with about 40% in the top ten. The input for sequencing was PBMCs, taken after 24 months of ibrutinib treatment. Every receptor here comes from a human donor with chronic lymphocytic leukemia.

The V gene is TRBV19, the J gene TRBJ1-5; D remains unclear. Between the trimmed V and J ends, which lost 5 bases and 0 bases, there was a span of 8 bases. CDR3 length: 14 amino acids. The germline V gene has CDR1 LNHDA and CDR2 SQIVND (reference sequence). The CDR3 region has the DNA TGTGCCAGTAGTGCCGGGTATAGCAATCAGCCCCAGCATTTT. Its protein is CASSAGYSNQPQHF.

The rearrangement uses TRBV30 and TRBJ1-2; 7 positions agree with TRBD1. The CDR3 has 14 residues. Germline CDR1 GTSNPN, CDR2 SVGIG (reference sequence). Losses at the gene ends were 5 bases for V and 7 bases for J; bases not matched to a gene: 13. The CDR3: CAWDRQGHSGGYTF. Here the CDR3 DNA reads TGTGCCTGGGATAGACAGGGTCATTCCGGTGGCTACACCTTC.

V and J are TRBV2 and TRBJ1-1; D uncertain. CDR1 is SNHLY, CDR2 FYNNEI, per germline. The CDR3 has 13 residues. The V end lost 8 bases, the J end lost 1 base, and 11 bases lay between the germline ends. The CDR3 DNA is TGTGCCAGCCACCAGCGGGGGAACACTGAAGCTTTCTTT. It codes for CASHQRGNTEAFF.

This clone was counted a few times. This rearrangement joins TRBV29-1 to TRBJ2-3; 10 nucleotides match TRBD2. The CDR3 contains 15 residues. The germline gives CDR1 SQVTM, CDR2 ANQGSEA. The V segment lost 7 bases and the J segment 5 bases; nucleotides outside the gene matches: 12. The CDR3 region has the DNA TGCAGCGGTGGCCGGCGGACTAGCGGACAAGATACGCAGTATTTT. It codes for CSGGRRTSGQDTQYF.

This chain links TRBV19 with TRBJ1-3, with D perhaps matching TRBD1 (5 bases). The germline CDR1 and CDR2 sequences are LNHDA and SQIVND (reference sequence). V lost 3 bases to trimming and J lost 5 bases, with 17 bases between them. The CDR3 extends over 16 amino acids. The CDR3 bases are TGTGCCAGTAGTATGGCAGGGCCTCGGGATAGAAACACCATATATTTT. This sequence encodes CASSMAGPRDRNTIYF.

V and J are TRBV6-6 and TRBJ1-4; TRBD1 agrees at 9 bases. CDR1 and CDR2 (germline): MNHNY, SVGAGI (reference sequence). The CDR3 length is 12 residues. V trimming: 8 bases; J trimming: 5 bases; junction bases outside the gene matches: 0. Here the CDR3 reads CASDRGNEKLFF. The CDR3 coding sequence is TGTGCCAGCGACAGGGGGAATGAAAAACTGTTTTTT.

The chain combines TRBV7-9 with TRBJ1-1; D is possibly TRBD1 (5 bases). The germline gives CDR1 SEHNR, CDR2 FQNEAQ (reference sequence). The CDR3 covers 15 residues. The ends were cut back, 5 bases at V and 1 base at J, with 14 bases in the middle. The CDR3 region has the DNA TGTGCCAGCAGCCCGCGTCAGGGCGGGAACACTGAAGCTTTCTTT. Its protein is CASSPRQGGNTEAFF. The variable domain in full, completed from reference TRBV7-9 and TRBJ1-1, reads DTGVSQNPRHKITKRGQNVTFRCDPISEHNRLYWYRQTLGQGPEFLTYFQNEAQLEKSRLLSDRFSAERPKGSFSTLEIQRTEQGDSAMYLCASSPRQGGNTEAFFGQGTRLTVV.

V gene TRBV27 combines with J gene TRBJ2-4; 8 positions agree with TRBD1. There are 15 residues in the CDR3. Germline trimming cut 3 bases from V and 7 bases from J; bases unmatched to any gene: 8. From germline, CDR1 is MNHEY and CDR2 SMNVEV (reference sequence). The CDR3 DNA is TGTGCCAGCAGTTTGACAGGGGTTGCCTACAACATTCAGTACTTC. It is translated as CASSLTGVAYNIQYF.

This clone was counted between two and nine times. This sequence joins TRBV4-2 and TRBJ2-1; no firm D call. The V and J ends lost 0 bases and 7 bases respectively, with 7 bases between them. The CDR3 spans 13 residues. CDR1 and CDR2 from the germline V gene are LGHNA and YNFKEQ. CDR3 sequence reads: CASSQDYGNEQFF. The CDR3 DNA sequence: TGTGCCAGCAGCCAAGATTACGGAAATGAGCAGTTCTTC.

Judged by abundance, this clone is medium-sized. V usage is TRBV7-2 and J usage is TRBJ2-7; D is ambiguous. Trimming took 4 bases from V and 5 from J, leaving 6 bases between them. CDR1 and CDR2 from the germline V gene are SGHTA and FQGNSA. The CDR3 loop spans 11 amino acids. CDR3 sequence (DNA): TGTGCCAGCAGCTCCTTACACGAGCAGTACTTC. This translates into CASSSLHEQYF. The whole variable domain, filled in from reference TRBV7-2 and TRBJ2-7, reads GAGVSQSPSNKVTEKGKDVELRCDPISGHTALYWYRQSLGQGLEFLIYFQGNSAPDKSGLPSDRFSAERTGGSVSTLTIQRTQQEDSAVYLCASSSLHEQYFGPGTRLTVT.

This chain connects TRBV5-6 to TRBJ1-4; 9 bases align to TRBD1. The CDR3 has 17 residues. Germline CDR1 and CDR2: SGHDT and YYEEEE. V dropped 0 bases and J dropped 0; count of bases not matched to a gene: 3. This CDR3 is CASSLAGQGSTNEKLFF. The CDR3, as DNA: TGTGCCAGCAGCTTGGCCGGACAGGGGTCAACTAATGAAAAACTGTTTTTT.

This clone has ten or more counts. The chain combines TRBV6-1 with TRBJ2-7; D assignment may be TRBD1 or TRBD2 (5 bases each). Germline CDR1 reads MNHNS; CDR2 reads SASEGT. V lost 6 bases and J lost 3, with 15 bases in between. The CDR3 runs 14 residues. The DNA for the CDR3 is TGTGCCAGCAGCACCCGGGACGGTCACTACGAGCAGTACTTC. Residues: CASSTRDGHYEQYF.

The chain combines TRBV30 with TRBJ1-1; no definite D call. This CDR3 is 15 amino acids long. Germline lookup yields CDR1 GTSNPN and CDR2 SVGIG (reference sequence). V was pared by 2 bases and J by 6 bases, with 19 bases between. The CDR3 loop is CAWSLQEKSRSEAFF. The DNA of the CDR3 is TGTGCCTGGAGTCTCCAGGAGAAATCAAGATCTGAAGCTTTCTTT.

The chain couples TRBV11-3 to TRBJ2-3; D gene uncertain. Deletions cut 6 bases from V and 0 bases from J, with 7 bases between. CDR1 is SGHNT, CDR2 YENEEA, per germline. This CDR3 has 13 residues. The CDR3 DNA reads TGTGCCAGCAGAGGGTCTAGCACAGATACGCAGTATTTT. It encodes CASRGSSTDTQYF.

The CDR3 DNA reads as TGTGCCAGCAGTCCCTCCGGGACAGACTCCTACGAGCAGTACTTC. It specifies CASSPSGTDSYEQYF. J is TRBJ2-7 and V is TRBV27, with 7 bases matching TRBD1. V lost 5 bases and J lost 0; bases outside the gene matches: 7. Germline CDR1 and CDR2: MNHEY and SMNVEV (reference sequence). The CDR3 has 15 residues.

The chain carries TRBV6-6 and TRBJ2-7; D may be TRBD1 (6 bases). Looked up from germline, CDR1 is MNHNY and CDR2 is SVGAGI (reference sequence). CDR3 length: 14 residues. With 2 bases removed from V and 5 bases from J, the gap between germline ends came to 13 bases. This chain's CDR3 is CASSYRAGVDEQYF. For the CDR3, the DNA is TGTGCCAGCAGTTACCGGGCAGGGGTGGACGAGCAGTACTTC.

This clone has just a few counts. CDR3: CAWSVSGDQPQHF. The DNA for the CDR3 is TGTGCCTGGAGTGTGTCAGGGGATCAGCCCCAGCATTTT. The chain couples TRBV30 to TRBJ1-5, with D tentatively TRBD1 (6 bases). V lost 0 bases, J lost 5 bases, and 8 bases lay in between. CDR1 and CDR2 (germline): GTSNPN, SVGIG (reference sequence). This CDR3 has 13 residues.

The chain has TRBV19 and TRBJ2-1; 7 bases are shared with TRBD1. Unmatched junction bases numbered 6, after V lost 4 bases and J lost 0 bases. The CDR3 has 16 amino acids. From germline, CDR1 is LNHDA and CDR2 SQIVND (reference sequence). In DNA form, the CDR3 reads TGTGCCAGTAGTACAAAGGGACAGCCCTCCTACAATGAGCAGTTCTTC. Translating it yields CASSTKGQPSYNEQFF.

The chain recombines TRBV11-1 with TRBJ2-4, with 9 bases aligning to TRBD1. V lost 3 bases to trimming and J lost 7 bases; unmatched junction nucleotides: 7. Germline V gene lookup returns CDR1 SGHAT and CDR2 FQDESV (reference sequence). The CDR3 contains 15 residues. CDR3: CASSLGDRADNIQYF. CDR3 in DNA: TGTGCCAGCAGCTTGGGGGACAGGGCGGATAACATTCAGTACTTC.

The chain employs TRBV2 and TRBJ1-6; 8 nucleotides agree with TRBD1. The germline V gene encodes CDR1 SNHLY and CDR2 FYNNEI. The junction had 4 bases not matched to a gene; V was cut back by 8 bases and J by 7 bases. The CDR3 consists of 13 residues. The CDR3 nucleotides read TGTGCCAGCGGACAGGGAACAAATTCACCCCTCCACTTT. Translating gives CASGQGTNSPLHF.